This passage covers 10 T cell receptor beta chains from one sample sequenced in a study of blood T cell repertoires in COVID-19. Repertoires were generated with immunoSEQ multiplex PCR, while TCRdb's copy carries only in-frame clones and drops some. The sample includes under 350,000 clones, roughly 89% of them seen just once. The sequencing sample was made of peripheral blood. The receptors were sampled from a man aged 40-50 years with acute or convalescent COVID-19.

This chain connects TRBV29-1 to TRBJ1-1; 7 bases match TRBD1. This CDR3 spans 13 amino acids. Germline V gene data show CDR1 as SQVTM and CDR2 as ANQGSEA. J was trimmed by 5 bases and V by 7 bases; bases with no gene match: 10. In DNA, the CDR3 is TGCAGCGGTCTACAGGGGTATGAAACTGAAGCTTTCTTT. As protein: CSGLQGYETEAFF.

V usage is TRBV10-2 and J usage is TRBJ2-3, with 8 nucleotides matching TRBD2. The V gene end was trimmed by 6 bases and the J gene end by 4 bases; junction bases not matched to a gene: 6. The length of the CDR3 is 14 residues. The germline CDR1 and CDR2 sequences are WSHSY and SAAADI. CDR3 sequence reads: CASRDSGVPDTQYF. The CDR3 DNA follows: TGCGCCAGCAGAGATAGCGGGGTCCCAGATACGCAGTATTTT.

This rearrangement joins TRBV7-9 to TRBJ2-1; 10 bases are shared with TRBD2. The V segment lost 6 bases and the J segment 3 bases; nucleotides outside the gene matches: 5. Germline CDR1 SEHNR, CDR2 FQNEAQ (reference sequence). The CDR3 contains 15 residues. CDR3 amino acids: CASSRLAGVYNEQFF. The CDR3 nucleotides are TGTGCCAGCAGTCGTCTAGCGGGGGTCTACAATGAGCAGTTCTTC.

The DNA for the CDR3 is TGTGCCATCAGCCCAGGCAATCAGCCCCAGCATTTT. This gives the protein CAISPGNQPQHF. The chain has TRBV10-3 and TRBJ1-5, with D unclear. Germline lookup yields CDR1 ENHRY and CDR2 SYGVKD. This CDR3 comprises 12 residues. V lost 6 bases to trimming and J lost 2 bases, with 5 bases between them.

This rearrangement joins TRBV15 to TRBJ1-1, with D possibly matching TRBD1 (5 bases). The CDR3 has 14 amino acids. Between the trimmed V and J ends, which lost 8 bases and 1 base, there was a span of 14 bases. Germline loops: CDR1 LNHNV, CDR2 YYDKDF (reference sequence). The CDR3 nucleotides read TGTGCCACCGGGGCTAAAAATAGGAACACTGAAGCTTTCTTT. Encoded protein: CATGAKNRNTEAFF.

The V call is TRBV9, the J call TRBJ2-2; the match to TRBD1 covers 8 bases. V gave up 3 bases and J gave up 1 base; unmatched junction bases: 5. The germline V gene has CDR1 SGDLS and CDR2 YYNGEE. This CDR3 spans 16 amino acids. The CDR3 loop reads CASSDGQGLNTGELFF. CDR3 nucleotides: TGTGCCAGCAGCGACGGACAGGGACTGAACACCGGGGAGCTGTTTTTT.

The genes are TRBV3-1 (or the pseudogene TRBV3-2) and TRBJ1-4; no clear D gene. CDR1 is LGHDT and CDR2 is YNNKEL in the germline V gene (reference sequence). Trimming cost V 3 bases and J 5 bases, with 19 bases left between them. The CDR3 runs to 17 residues. The CDR3 nucleotides read TGTGCCAGCAGCCACAGGCTTTTCTGGGAGAAGAATGAAAAACTGTTTTTT. This gives the protein CASSHRLFWEKNEKLFF.

The J gene is TRBJ2-3, the V gene TRBV2, with 12 bases aligning to TRBD2. J gave up 2 bases and V 7 bases, and 7 bases lay outside the gene matches. Germline assignment: CDR1 SNHLY and CDR2 FYNNEI. This CDR3 region has 16 residues. For the CDR3, the DNA is TGTGCCAGCACCGAAGGACTAGCGGGGTACACAGATACGCAGTATTTT. Its protein is CASTEGLAGYTDTQYF.

This chain joins TRBV18 and TRBJ2-7, with D perhaps matching TRBD2 (6 bases). The V gene's germline CDR1 is KGHSH and CDR2 LQKENI. This CDR3 spans 13 amino acids. Trimming stripped 3 bases from V and 5 bases from J, with 11 bases between. In nucleotides, the CDR3 is TGTGCCAGCTCACCCGGGACTCTCAACGAGCAGTACTTC. Protein sequence: CASSPGTLNEQYF.

Of note for this clone: Other DNA sequences in this specimen translate into the identical CDR3. The V call is TRBV6-5, the J call TRBJ1-2; TRBD1 might be the D (5 bases). The CDR3 length is 12 residues. Germline V gene data show CDR1 as MNHEY and CDR2 as SVGAGI. V lost 6 bases and J lost 3, with 8 bases in between. CDR3: CASSPRDYGYTF. The DNA of the CDR3 is TGTGCCAGCAGCCCCAGGGACTATGGCTACACCTTC.